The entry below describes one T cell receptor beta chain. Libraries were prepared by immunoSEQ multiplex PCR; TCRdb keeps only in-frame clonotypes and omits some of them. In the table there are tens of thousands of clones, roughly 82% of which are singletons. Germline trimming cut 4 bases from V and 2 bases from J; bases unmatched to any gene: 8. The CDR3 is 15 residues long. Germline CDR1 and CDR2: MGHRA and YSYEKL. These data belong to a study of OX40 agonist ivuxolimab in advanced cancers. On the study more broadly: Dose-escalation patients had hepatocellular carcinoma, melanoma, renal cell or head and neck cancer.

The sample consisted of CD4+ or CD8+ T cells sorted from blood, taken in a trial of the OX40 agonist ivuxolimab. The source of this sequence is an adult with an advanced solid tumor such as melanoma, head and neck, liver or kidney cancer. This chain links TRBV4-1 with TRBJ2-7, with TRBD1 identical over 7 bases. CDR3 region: CASSPSRGQTYEQYF. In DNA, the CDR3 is TGCGCCAGCAGCCCAAGTAGGGGGCAAACCTACGAGCAGTACTTC.